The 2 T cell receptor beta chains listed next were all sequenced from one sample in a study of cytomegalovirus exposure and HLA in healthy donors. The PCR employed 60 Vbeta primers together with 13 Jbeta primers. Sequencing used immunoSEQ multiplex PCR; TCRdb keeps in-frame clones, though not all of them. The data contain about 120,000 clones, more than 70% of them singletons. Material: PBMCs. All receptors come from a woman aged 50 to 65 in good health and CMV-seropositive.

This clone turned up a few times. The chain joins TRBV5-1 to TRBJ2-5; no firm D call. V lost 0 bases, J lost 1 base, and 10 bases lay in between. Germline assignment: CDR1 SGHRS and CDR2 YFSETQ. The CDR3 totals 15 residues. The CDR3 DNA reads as TGCGCCAGCAGCTTGGCTGGCACCCGCCAAGAGACCCAGTACTTC. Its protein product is CASSLAGTRQETQYF.

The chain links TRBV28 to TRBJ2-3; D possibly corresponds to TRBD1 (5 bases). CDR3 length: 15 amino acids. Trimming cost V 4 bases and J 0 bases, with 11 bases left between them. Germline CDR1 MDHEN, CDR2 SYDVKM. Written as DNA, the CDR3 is TGTGCCAGCAGTTCGTGGGGCGGAAGCACAGATACGCAGTATTTT. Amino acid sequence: CASSSWGGSTDTQYF.